This T cell receptor beta chain was identified during a study of graft-versus-host responses after intestinal transplantation. V gave up 5 bases and J gave up 4 bases; unmatched junction bases: 9. Germline V CDR1 and CDR2: SNHLY, FYNNEI. This CDR3 is 16 amino acids long. Comments on this clone: As yet, its antigen is unknown.

The data were produced by immunoSEQ multiplex PCR, yet TCRdb's version contains in-frame clones alone and is incomplete. Found here are about 36,000 clones, around 94% of them singletons; the top ten hold 0.22%. J is TRBJ1-3 and V is TRBV2, with TRBD1 matching 9 bases. This specimen was unstimulated CD4+ T cells sorted from spleen or lymph node cells, taken before transplant. This TCR came from a human donor who was the organ donor for an intestinal transplant. For the CDR3, the DNA is TGTGCCAGCAGTAGTACAGGGGGCGCACAGGGAAACACCATATATTTT. Protein product: CASSSTGGAQGNTIYF.